One sample yielded the 15 T cell receptor beta chains listed below, sequenced in a study of CXCR3-negative and CXCR3-positive naive CD8 T cells. With UMI labels, 5' RACE was used to prepare the TRB cDNA libraries. TCRdb re-called the 5' RACE reads and shows each CDR3 protein once, DNA omitted. Its table records around 81,000 distinct CDR3 sequences. Sequenced material: naive CXCR3- CD8+ T cells from blood. Subset given: CD45RO-CCR7+CD27+CD95- naive CD8+ T cells lacking CXCR3 (TNR3-). These receptors all stem from a human donor in good health. Some clones in this sample may be carry-over from other donors' samples.

The J gene is TRBJ2-7, the V gene TRBV20-1. CDR1 and CDR2 (germline): DFQATT, SNEGSKA (reference sequence). The CDR3 sequence is 13 residues long. The CDR3 sequence: CSASEVNSYEQYF.

The chain carries TRBV6-5 and TRBJ2-1; the TRBD2 assignment by TCRdb is unverifiable without DNA. There are 15 residues in the CDR3. CDR1 is MNHEY and CDR2 is SVGAGI in the germline V gene. The CDR3 reads CATGTSGRAGDEQFF.

This sequence joins TRBV29-1 and TRBJ1-1; TCRdb gives TRBD1 as the D gene, but with no DNA this cannot be confirmed. The CDR3 runs 13 residues. CDR1 is SQVTM and CDR2 is ANQGSEA in the germline V gene. CDR3 amino acids: CSVSLAGGAEAFF.

V is TRBV5-5 and J is TRBJ2-1; the D call of TRBD1 rests on TCRdb alone, since no DNA is present to check it. There are 14 residues in the CDR3. CDR1 SGHKS and CDR2 YYEKEE come from the germline V gene (reference sequence). CDR3 residues: CASSSGTELLWQFF.

CDR3 amino acids: CASSEVGTPGNYNEQFF. This sequence joins TRBV6-1 and TRBJ2-1. Germline V CDR1 and CDR2: MNHNS, SASEGT. The CDR3 has 17 amino acids.

The chain employs TRBV29-1 and TRBJ2-2. Germline V gene data show CDR1 as SQVTM and CDR2 as ANQGSEA. The CDR3 is 12 amino acids. CDR3 loop: CSAPTGTGELFF.

This chain links TRBV7-9 with TRBJ1-5. The CDR3 is 15 residues long. Germline CDR1 and CDR2: SEHNR and FQNEAQ (reference sequence). The CDR3 sequence: CASSYVQGGDQPQHF.

The V and J genes are TRBV7-9 and TRBJ2-7; the TCRdb D gene call, TRBD1, has no DNA to confirm it. Germline V CDR1 and CDR2: SEHNR, FQNEAQ (reference sequence). The length of the CDR3 is 14 residues. CDR3 amino acids: CASSFPRAGYEQYF.

The V call is TRBV30, the J call TRBJ2-3. The V gene's germline CDR1 is GTSNPN and CDR2 SVGIG (reference sequence). The CDR3 is made up of 12 amino acids. CDR3 sequence: CAWQTPTDTQYF.

The chain uses TRBV5-1 and TRBJ2-7; the TRBD2 assignment by TCRdb is unverifiable without DNA. CDR1 SGHRS and CDR2 YFSETQ come from the germline V gene. The CDR3 covers 16 residues. CDR3 residues: CASSLAGGGASFEQYF. The full variable domain, with the rest looked up from reference TRBV5-1 and TRBJ2-7, is KAGVTQTPRYLIKTRGQQVTLSCSPISGHRSVSWYQQTPGQGLQFLFEYFSETQRNKGNFPGRFSGRQFSNSRSEMNVSTLELGDSALYLCASSLAGGGASFEQYFGPGTRLTVT.

The chain carries TRBV29-1 and TRBJ2-7; there is no DNA to check the TCRdb D call of TRBD2. In germline, CDR1 is SQVTM, CDR2 ANQGSEA. The CDR3 sequence is 13 residues long. The CDR3 protein is CSVSSDHTYEQYF.

J is TRBJ2-1 and V is TRBV6-5. The CDR3 length is 14 residues. In germline, CDR1 is MNHEY, CDR2 SVGAGI. Here the CDR3 reads CASSYGESYNEQFF.

V gene TRBV3-1 combines with J gene TRBJ2-7; the D call from TCRdb, TRBD2, cannot be confirmed without DNA. The CDR3 is 14 residues long. Germline V gene sequence: CDR1 LGHDT, CDR2 YNNKEL (reference sequence). Here the CDR3 reads CASSQGRAPYEQYF.

The rearrangement uses TRBV7-9 and TRBJ2-7; the D call of TRBD1 rests on TCRdb alone, since no DNA is present to check it. The CDR3 length is 14 residues. Germline assignment: CDR1 SEHNR and CDR2 FQNEAQ (reference sequence). CDR3 in amino acids: CASSTTLTGYEQYF.

The chain has TRBV11-2 and TRBJ2-7; no DNA is available, so the TRBD2 call from TCRdb remains unchecked. The CDR3 is made up of 15 amino acids. The germline V gene has CDR1 SGHAT and CDR2 FQNNGV. The CDR3 region is CASSAGLAGAVEQYF.